This TCR beta chain was documented in a study of shared clonotypes between healthy human individuals. Division of CD4+ cells produced a CD45RA+ naive subset and a CD45RA-negative memory subset. Study observations and caveats: In a few donors, around 5.5% of naive CD4 clonotypes appeared in common.

Replicate sorted-subset PCRs were loaded with around 200 ng DNA, about 30,000 T cell genomes. Assay: immunoSEQ multiplex PCR; the TCRdb copy retains only in-frame clones and omits some. The top ten clones hold roughly 0.36% of a sample with a few million clones, 85% to 95% of them seen once. V was trimmed by 6 bases and J by 0 bases, leaving 9 bases between them. Germline V CDR1 and CDR2: MDHEN, SYDVKM. CDR3 size: 13 residues. About this clone: Its target is not known.

Sequencing was performed on naive CD4+ T cells from PBMCs. Specified subset: CD45RA+ positively selected. This chain joins TRBV28 and TRBJ2-7; a weak D match, TRBD1 (6 bases). The receptor was derived from a young man in good health. Some clones in this sample may be carry-over from other donors' samples. The CDR3 loop reads CASRDRFSYEQYF. The CDR3, as DNA: TGTGCCAGCAGGGACAGATTCTCCTACGAGCAGTACTTC. The entire variable domain, with the rest obtained from reference TRBV28 and TRBJ2-7, is as follows: DVKVTQSSRYLVKRTGEKVFLECVQDMDHENMFWYRQDPGLGLRLIYFSYDVKMKEKGDIPEGYSVSREKKERFSLILESASTNQTSMYLCASRDRFSYEQYFGPGTRLTVT.